These 19 T cell receptor beta chains came from one sample sequenced in a study of brain T cells in children with intractable seizures. Time point indicated: blood from clinic visit 5 months post-surgery; TSC patient then seizure free. Sequencing used immunoSEQ multiplex PCR; TCRdb keeps in-frame clones, though not all of them. The sample lists approximately 330,000 clones; about 93% were seen once. The material sequenced was peripheral blood, taken approximately 5 months after surgery. The receptors stem from a boy under three years old with tuberous sclerosis and intractable seizures.

In DNA form, the CDR3 reads TGTGCCAGCAGCCCTCAGGGGCAGTTCTATGGCTACACCTTC. Amino acid sequence: CASSPQGQFYGYTF. The chain has TRBV9 and TRBJ1-2, with D maybe TRBD1 (6 bases). V was shortened by 4 bases and J by 4 bases, with 14 bases between the two germline ends. The CDR3 length is 14 residues. Germline CDR1 and CDR2: SGDLS and YYNGEE.

The chain combines TRBV5-1 with TRBJ2-3; TRBD2 matches 8 bases. The germline CDR1 and CDR2 sequences are SGHRS and YFSETQ. Trimming took 3 bases from V and 4 from J; bases not matched to a gene: 7. This CDR3 spans 15 amino acids. The CDR3 protein is CASSSGAGDADTQYF. CDR3 in DNA: TGCGCCAGCAGCTCCGGAGCGGGAGACGCAGATACGCAGTATTTT.

This chain connects TRBV24-1 to TRBJ2-1; D may correspond to TRBD1 or TRBD2 (6 bases each). The CDR3 has 14 residues. Germline lookup yields CDR1 KGHDR and CDR2 SFDVKD. The V gene lost 6 bases and the J gene lost 5 bases, with 13 bases spanning the gap. This CDR3 is CATSRGGPDNEQFF. Written as DNA, the CDR3 is TGTGCCACCAGTAGAGGGGGGCCCGACAATGAGCAGTTCTTC.

This chain joins TRBV6-6 and TRBJ2-1; D could derive from TRBD1 or TRBD2 (6 bases each). The CDR3 contains 15 residues. Germline CDR1 MNHNY, CDR2 SVGAGI (reference sequence). V was pared by 2 bases and J by 8 bases, with 16 bases between. The CDR3 bases are TGTGCCAGCAGTTACGGGGGGCTGGTGAGGGATGAGCAGTTCTTC. Translation: CASSYGGLVRDEQFF.

The CDR3 reads CASSLFGGDEQYF. In DNA form, the CDR3 reads TGTGCCAGCAGCTTATTCGGGGGAGACGAGCAGTACTTC. The chain is built from TRBV7-3 and TRBJ2-7; perhaps TRBD2 as D (6 bases). The CDR3 is 13 residues long. Germline-derived CDR1 and CDR2 are SGHTA and FQGTGA. Trimming left V 2 bases short and J 5 bases short, with 10 bases between.

V is TRBV29-1 and J is TRBJ1-4; TRBD1 matches at 7 bases. The junction had 6 bases not matched to a gene; V was cut back by 5 bases and J by 0 bases. Per germline, CDR1 SQVTM and CDR2 ANQGSEA. The CDR3 is 15 amino acids. The CDR3 nucleotides are TGCAGCGTTACGACAGGGAAAACAACTAATGAAAAACTGTTTTTT. Protein product: CSVTTGKTTNEKLFF.

This chain joins TRBV5-1 and TRBJ1-3; the match to TRBD1 covers 10 bases. The CDR3 spans 15 residues. V was pared by 4 bases and J by 4 bases, with 5 bases of the junction left unmatched. Per the germline V gene, CDR1 is SGHRS and CDR2 is YFSETQ. The CDR3 region is CASSIDRGLGNTIYF. The CDR3 DNA is TGCGCCAGCAGCATCGACAGGGGGCTAGGAAACACCATATATTTT.

The rearrangement links TRBV7-2 to TRBJ2-7; unclear D gene. The CDR3 consists of 14 residues. CDR1 and CDR2 (germline): SGHTA, FQGNSA. V lost 4 bases and J lost 2, with 12 bases in between. CDR3 residues: CASSSLPSAYEQYF. The CDR3 nucleotides are TGTGCCAGCAGCTCCCTTCCCTCGGCCTACGAGCAGTACTTC.

This chain connects TRBV2 to TRBJ2-2, with 8 bases fitting TRBD1. V lost 6 bases and J lost 3; bases outside the gene matches: 15. The CDR3 totals 18 residues. Looked up from germline, CDR1 is SNHLY and CDR2 is FYNNEI. CDR3 residues: CASSSRSGTGLDTGELFF. The DNA of the CDR3 is TGTGCCAGCAGCAGTCGAAGTGGGACAGGATTGGACACCGGGGAGCTGTTTTTT.

The gene calls are TRBV29-1 and TRBJ1-5; the match to TRBD1 covers 7 bases. J was trimmed by 2 bases and V by 4 bases; bases with no gene match: 5. There are 14 residues in the CDR3. The germline V gene has CDR1 SQVTM and CDR2 ANQGSEA. The CDR3 nucleotides read TGCAGCGTTGCAGGGGGAGGAGGCAATCAGCCCCAGCATTTT. It specifies CSVAGGGGNQPQHF.

The gene calls are TRBV29-1 and TRBJ1-2; D possibly corresponds to TRBD1 (6 bases). Germline CDR1 SQVTM, CDR2 ANQGSEA. Trimming took off 3 bases at V and 5 bases at J, with 13 bases between the two ends. The CDR3 is 13 residues long. The CDR3: CSVDMQGQYGYTF. The CDR3 region has the DNA TGCAGCGTTGATATGCAGGGACAATATGGCTACACCTTC.

The rearrangement uses TRBV11-3 and TRBJ2-7; the match to TRBD2 covers 8 bases. The CDR3 sequence is 16 residues long. With V trimmed by 4 bases and J by 2 bases, 10 bases remained unmatched. The germline CDR1 and CDR2 sequences are SGHNT and YENEEA. CDR3 loop: CASSSYRGGSAYEQYF. As DNA, the CDR3 is TGTGCCAGCAGCTCCTATCGCGGGGGGTCGGCCTACGAGCAGTACTTC.

The V call is TRBV18, the J call TRBJ1-2, with 8 bases that match TRBD1. The CDR3 is 17 residues long. Germline loops: CDR1 KGHSH, CDR2 LQKENI. V lost 2 bases, J lost 1 base, and 9 bases stayed unmatched. The CDR3 DNA reads as TGTGCCAGCTCACCAGCCGGGACAGGCCTTAATAACTATGGCTACACCTTC. Protein sequence: CASSPAGTGLNNYGYTF. The full variable domain, its missing parts supplied by reference TRBV18 and TRBJ1-2, is NAGVMQNPRHLVRRRGQEARLRCSPMKGHSHVYWYRQLPEEGLKFMVYLQKENIIDESGMPKERFSAEFPKEGPSILRIQQVVRGDSAAYFCASSPAGTGLNNYGYTFGSGTRLTVV.

This chain's CDR3 is CASSPPGRTIIFNEKLFF. The CDR3 bases are TGTGCCAGCAGCCCCCCGGGCAGAACCATAATATTTAATGAAAAACTGTTTTTT. This rearrangement joins TRBV28 to TRBJ1-4; D is unresolved. The germline V gene encodes CDR1 MDHEN and CDR2 SYDVKM. The length of the CDR3 is 18 residues. V was shortened by 6 bases and J by 4 bases, with 24 bases between the two germline ends.

CDR3 protein: CASSPYAGTSGGSWDTQYF. The DNA for the CDR3 is TGTGCCAGCAGCCCATATGCCGGGACTAGCGGGGGGTCGTGGGATACGCAGTATTTT. The V gene is TRBV7-2, the J gene TRBJ2-3; TRBD2 matches at 15 bases. This CDR3 has 19 amino acids. Germline V gene data show CDR1 as SGHTA and CDR2 as FQGNSA. J was trimmed by 6 bases and V by 5 bases; bases with no gene match: 15.

The chain is built from TRBV18 and TRBJ2-1, with TRBD2 matching 14 bases. Germline V CDR1 and CDR2: KGHSH, LQKENI. This CDR3 contains 15 residues. The V and J ends lost 3 bases and 8 bases, in that order; junction bases with no gene match: 3. DNA for the CDR3: TGTGCCAGCTCACCTCCGGGACTAGCGGGAGATGAGCAGTTCTTC. As protein: CASSPPGLAGDEQFF.

The chain has TRBV4-1 and TRBJ2-1; possible D gene TRBD1, 5 bases. The germline V and J ends were trimmed by 7 bases and 3 bases, with 19 bases remaining between them. The CDR3 is 16 amino acids. Germline CDR1 reads MGHRA; CDR2 reads YSYEKL. CDR3 protein: CASTFNVEQGYNEQFF. For the CDR3, the DNA is TGCGCCAGCACCTTTAATGTTGAGCAGGGCTACAATGAGCAGTTCTTC.

The V and J genes are TRBV5-6 and TRBJ1-2, with 7 nucleotides matching TRBD1. The CDR3 runs 15 residues. Per germline, CDR1 SGHDT and CDR2 YYEEEE. The trim removed 2 bases at V and 5 bases at J, leaving 9 bases unmatched. The CDR3, as DNA: TGTGCCAGCAGCTTATCATTAACAGGGGAATATGGCTACACCTTC. Its translation: CASSLSLTGEYGYTF.

A remark on this clone: Other DNA sequences of this sample code for an identical CDR3. The J gene is TRBJ2-5, the V gene TRBV30; possibly TRBD1 or TRBD2 for D (5 bases each). There are 11 residues in the CDR3. Trimming shortened V by 1 base and J by 5 bases, and 5 bases separated the two germline ends. Looked up from germline, CDR1 is GTSNPN and CDR2 is SVGIG (reference sequence). The CDR3 nucleotides read TGTGCCTGGAGTGGGGGGGAGACCCAGTACTTC. Protein: CAWSGGETQYF.